These T cell receptor beta chains were read from a single sample in a study of cytomegalovirus exposure and HLA in healthy donors. This table comes from immunoSEQ multiplex PCR, and its TCRdb copy is limited to in-frame clones, with some not included. The repertoire holds more than 95,000 clones, with about four fifths as singletons. Source material: PBMCs. These receptors came from a woman in her 70s in good health and CMV-seropositive. CDR3s include the opening cysteine and the closing phenylalanine or tryptophan. D genes are given only for firm matches. The listing skips clone size in some rows; elsewhere it reads once, few, many or a size class.

v_call: TRBV7-8; j_call: TRBJ2-7; d_call: TRBD1; clone_size: -; cdr3_aa: CASSKTGTGIYEQYF; cdr3_nt: TGTGCCAGCAGTAAAACCGGGACAGGGATTTACGAGCAGTACTTC
v_call: TRBV5-4; j_call: TRBJ2-7; d_call: -; clone_size: -; cdr3_aa: CASSASRGFAYEQYF; cdr3_nt: TGTGCCAGCAGCGCCTCACGGGGGTTTGCCTACGAGCAGTACTTC
v_call: TRBV4-3; j_call: TRBJ2-3; d_call: -; clone_size: once; cdr3_aa: CASSQGLQGGGDTQYF; cdr3_nt: TGCGCCAGCAGCCAAGGCCTACAGGGAGGGGGGGATACGCAGTATTTT
v_call: TRBV11-3; j_call: TRBJ2-1; d_call: TRBD2; clone_size: -; cdr3_aa: CASSPGTSGMSGGEQFF; cdr3_nt: TGTGCCAGCAGCCCGGGGACTAGCGGGATGTCGGGTGGTGAGCAGTTCTTC
v_call: TRBV29-1; j_call: TRBJ2-3; d_call: TRBD1; clone_size: few; cdr3_aa: CSVIQGTDTQYF; cdr3_nt: TGCAGCGTTATACAGGGGACAGATACGCAGTATTTT
v_call: TRBV7-9; j_call: TRBJ1-2; d_call: -; clone_size: -; cdr3_aa: CASSSLGRSAPYGYTF; cdr3_nt: TGTGCCAGCAGCTCTTTAGGGAGGTCAGCCCCCTATGGCTACACCTTC
v_call: TRBV10-1; j_call: TRBJ2-2; d_call: TRBD1; clone_size: few; cdr3_aa: CASSTDRDWTGELFF; cdr3_nt: TGCGCCAGCAGTACCGACAGGGATTGGACCGGGGAGCTGTTTTTT
v_call: TRBV11-2; j_call: TRBJ2-1; d_call: -; clone_size: few; cdr3_aa: CASSFSATYNEQFF; cdr3_nt: TGTGCCAGCAGCTTTAGCGCTACCTACAATGAGCAGTTCTTC
v_call: TRBV2; j_call: TRBJ1-2; d_call: -; clone_size: -; cdr3_aa: CASSVGGFLNYGYTF; cdr3_nt: TGTGCCAGCAGTGTGGGAGGGTTTCTTAACTATGGCTACACCTTC
v_call: TRBV21-1; j_call: TRBJ2-7; d_call: -; clone_size: -; cdr3_aa: CASSKIVGTGGHEQYF; cdr3_nt: TGTGCCAGCAGCAAAATAGTCGGGACAGGGGGGCACGAGCAGTACTTC
v_call: TRBV7-7; j_call: TRBJ1-1; d_call: TRBD1; clone_size: -; cdr3_aa: CASKGQGDTEAFF; cdr3_nt: TGTGCTAGCAAGGGACAGGGGGACACTGAAGCTTTCTTT
v_call: TRBV2; j_call: TRBJ2-7; d_call: -; clone_size: -; cdr3_aa: CASRVDRDFYEQYF; cdr3_nt: TGTGCCAGCAGGGTAGACCGGGACTTTTACGAGCAGTACTTC
v_call: TRBV29-1; j_call: TRBJ2-3; d_call: -; clone_size: -; cdr3_aa: CSSGHLDTQYF; cdr3_nt: TGCAGCTCCGGACATTTGGATACGCAGTATTTT
v_call: TRBV7-9; j_call: TRBJ2-2; d_call: -; clone_size: few; cdr3_aa: CASSSRGGARTGELFF; cdr3_nt: TGTGCCAGCAGCTCACGAGGGGGGGCTAGGACCGGGGAGCTGTTTTTT
v_call: TRBV5-4; j_call: TRBJ1-1; d_call: -; clone_size: -; cdr3_aa: CASSFELLNTEAFF; cdr3_nt: TGTGCCAGCAGCTTTGAACTGTTGAACACTGAAGCTTTCTTT
v_call: TRBV5-1; j_call: TRBJ2-3; d_call: -; clone_size: -; cdr3_aa: CASLAGSSTDTQYF; cdr3_nt: TGCGCCAGCTTGGCGGGATCTAGCACAGATACGCAGTATTTT
v_call: TRBV5-1; j_call: TRBJ1-4; d_call: TRBD1; clone_size: -; cdr3_aa: CASSSQGISEKLFF; cdr3_nt: TGCGCCAGCAGCTCACAGGGGATTTCTGAAAAACTGTTTTTT
v_call: TRBV7-7; j_call: TRBJ2-1; d_call: -; clone_size: -; cdr3_aa: CASSFGVWNEQFF; cdr3_nt: TGTGCTAGCAGCTTTGGAGTCTGGAATGAGCAGTTCTTC
v_call: TRBV9; j_call: TRBJ1-6; d_call: -; clone_size: -; cdr3_aa: CASSVAGRGDSPLHF; cdr3_nt: TGTGCCAGCAGCGTAGCTGGCAGGGGTGATTCACCCCTCCACTTT
v_call: TRBV10-3; j_call: TRBJ1-2; d_call: TRBD1; clone_size: once; cdr3_aa: CAIRTGANYGYTF; cdr3_nt: TGTGCCATCCGGACAGGGGCTAACTATGGCTACACCTTC